Shown below are 14 T cell receptor beta chains from a single sample sequenced in a study of long-term antiretroviral therapy in people with HIV. A v3.0 immunoSEQ assay was performed at survey level. Produced via immunoSEQ multiplex PCR; TCRdb's table is partial and in-frame only. The table lists over 15,000 clones, roughly four fifths of them singletons, with less than 8% in the top ten. The sequencing here drew on unsorted PBMCs, taken 2.2 years after starting antiretroviral therapy. All receptors come from a man aged 45 to 65 with HIV.

The chain is built from TRBV28 and TRBJ2-5, with D hard to call. The V gene lost 3 bases and the J gene lost 0 bases, with 8 bases spanning the gap. CDR3 size: 14 residues. The germline V gene has CDR1 MDHEN and CDR2 SYDVKM. CDR3 sequence reads: CASSFLSNQETQYF. CDR3 in DNA: TGTGCCAGCAGTTTTCTTAGTAACCAAGAGACCCAGTACTTC.

This clone has more than one count but fewer than ten. The rearrangement links TRBV7-8 to TRBJ2-7; no definite D call. Germline CDR1 is SGHVS and CDR2 is FQNEAQ. The CDR3 has 14 amino acids. V was cut by 3 bases and J by 3 bases, with 12 bases left in between. The CDR3 DNA reads as TGTGCCAGCAGCTTGGCGCACAGAGTCTACGAGCAGTACTTC. Translating it yields CASSLAHRVYEQYF. Full variable domain (outside the CDR3, taken from reference TRBV7-8 and TRBJ2-7): GAGVSQSPRYKVAKRGQDVALRCDPISGHVSLFWYQQALGQGPEFLTYFQNEAQLDKSGLPSDRFFAERPEGSVSTLKIQRTQQEDSAVYLCASSLAHRVYEQYFGPGTRLTVT.

The gene calls are TRBV2 and TRBJ1-2, with D uncertain. This CDR3 has 13 residues. Germline V gene lookup returns CDR1 SNHLY and CDR2 FYNNEI. Trimming left V 5 bases short and J 4 bases short, with 11 bases between. This CDR3 reads CASSPDIGYGYTF. In nucleotides, the CDR3 is TGTGCCAGCAGTCCCGACATTGGCTATGGCTACACCTTC.

The chain combines TRBV5-5 with TRBJ2-1, with TRBD1 as a possible D gene (6 bases). The CDR3 runs 15 residues. Germline V gene sequence: CDR1 SGHKS, CDR2 YYEKEE (reference sequence). V shed 0 bases and J shed 6 bases, with 13 bases lying between them. For the CDR3, the DNA is TGTGCCAGCAGCTTGGGACTCATGGGGGCCAATGAGCAGTTCTTC. Translation gives CASSLGLMGANEQFF. Supplemented by reference TRBV5-5 and TRBJ2-1, the full variable domain reads DAGVTQSPTHLIKTRGQQVTLRCSPISGHKSVSWYQQVLGQGPQFIFQYYEKEERGRGNFPDRFSARQFPNYSSELNVNALLLGDSALYLCASSLGLMGANEQFFGPGTRLTVL.

V usage is TRBV2 and J usage is TRBJ2-3, with D perhaps matching TRBD1 (6 bases). The CDR3 extends over 13 amino acids. Germline loops: CDR1 SNHLY, CDR2 FYNNEI. V was cut by 8 bases and J by 8 bases, with 17 bases left in between. DNA for the CDR3: TGTGCCAGCGGGGGCAGGGTCAGGGGTACGCAGTATTTT. Its translation is CASGGRVRGTQYF.

This clone was picked up one time. V gene TRBV7-9 combines with J gene TRBJ2-3; D might be TRBD2 (6 bases). Trimming left V 3 bases short and J 6 bases short, with 16 bases between. Germline loops: CDR1 SEHNR, CDR2 FQNEAQ (reference sequence). This CDR3 has 15 residues. The CDR3 here is CASSFGHSGGDTQYF. The CDR3 bases are TGTGCCAGCAGCTTTGGACACTCCGGAGGGGATACGCAGTATTTT.

This clone has only a few counts. CDR3 region: CASSYRYNEQFF. CDR3 nucleotides: TGTGCCAGCAGTTACAGGTACAATGAGCAGTTCTTC. This chain connects TRBV7-2 to TRBJ2-1; D might be TRBD1 (5 bases). Trimming cost V 6 bases and J 4 bases, with 7 bases left between them. The germline gives CDR1 SGHTA, CDR2 FQGNSA. The CDR3 is made up of 12 amino acids. Supplemented by reference TRBV7-2 and TRBJ2-1, the full variable domain reads GAGVSQSPSNKVTEKGKDVELRCDPISGHTALYWYRQSLGQGLEFLIYFQGNSAPDKSGLPSDRFSAERTGGSVSTLTIQRTQQEDSAVYLCASSYRYNEQFFGPGTRLTVL.

On this clone itself: The identical CDR3 is also encoded by other nucleotide sequences in the sample. V and J are TRBV15 and TRBJ2-7; the D is unclear. The V and J ends lost 1 base and 0 bases respectively, with 13 bases between them. The CDR3 is 16 amino acids. Germline lookup yields CDR1 LNHNV and CDR2 YYDKDF (reference sequence). In nucleotides, the CDR3 is TGTGCCACCAGCAGAGTTGGTGGCAGATACTCCTACGAGCAGTACTTC. It specifies CATSRVGGRYSYEQYF.

The chain carries TRBV5-1 and TRBJ2-1; weak D call: TRBD2 (6 bases). V lost 4 bases and J 8 bases, leaving 16 bases between the germline ends. Germline CDR1 SGHRS, CDR2 YFSETQ. This CDR3 has 14 amino acids. The CDR3 region is CASSHGTLLDEQFF. In DNA, the CDR3 is TGCGCCAGCAGCCATGGGACTTTACTGGATGAGCAGTTCTTC.

This clone was counted only a few times. The V and J genes are TRBV15 and TRBJ1-5; 7 bases are a match to TRBD1. This CDR3 contains 16 residues. With 5 bases clipped from V and 4 bases from J, the junction kept 11 bases outside the gene matches. CDR1 and CDR2 (germline): LNHNV, YYDKDF (reference sequence). CDR3 loop: CATSGPPPGQNQPQHF. The CDR3 nucleotides read TGTGCCACCAGCGGCCCTCCTCCGGGACAGAATCAGCCCCAGCATTTT.

The chain uses TRBV11-2 and TRBJ1-4; no clear D gene. Trimming pared 2 bases from V and 0 bases from J, leaving 13 bases between. From germline, CDR1 is SGHAT and CDR2 FQNNGV. The CDR3 runs to 17 residues. CDR3 coding DNA: TGTGCCAGCAGCTTAAGGGCCTCAGGAACAACTAATGAAAAACTGTTTTTT. Translated, it gives CASSLRASGTTNEKLFF.

This clone was seen only a few times. J is TRBJ1-5 and V is TRBV2, with TRBD1 matching over 7 bases. Germline V lookup: CDR1 SNHLY, CDR2 FYNNEI. V shed 4 bases and J 5 bases; nucleotides not matched to a gene: 5. The CDR3 loop spans 14 amino acids. The chain's CDR3 is CASSGQGGYQPQHF. In DNA form, the CDR3 reads TGTGCCAGCAGTGGACAGGGAGGATATCAGCCCCAGCATTTT.

V is TRBV7-9 and J is TRBJ2-1; D is unresolved. CDR1 is SEHNR and CDR2 is FQNEAQ in the germline V gene (reference sequence). The CDR3 spans 13 residues. Trimming pared 5 bases from V and 8 bases from J, leaving 13 bases between. The DNA of the CDR3 is TGTGCCAGCAGCCACCCTACGGCTGATGAGCAGTTCTTC. Amino acid sequence: CASSHPTADEQFF. The variable domain in full, with the rest retrieved from reference TRBV7-9 and TRBJ2-1, is DTGVSQNPRHKITKRGQNVTFRCDPISEHNRLYWYRQTLGQGPEFLTYFQNEAQLEKSRLLSDRFSAERPKGSFSTLEIQRTEQGDSAMYLCASSHPTADEQFFGPGTRLTVL.

This chain links TRBV5-8 with TRBJ1-2; maybe TRBD1 (5 bases). The CDR3 runs to 13 residues. Germline V gene lookup returns CDR1 SGHTS and CDR2 YDEGEE. Deletions cut 7 bases from V and 2 bases from J, with 12 bases between. CDR3 in DNA: TGTGCCAGCTACCGCAGGGAAAACTATGGCTACACCTTC. Protein sequence: CASYRRENYGYTF.